This TCR beta chain was found in a study of cytomegalovirus exposure and HLA in healthy donors. The PCR used 60 Vbeta and 13 Jbeta primers. Produced via immunoSEQ multiplex PCR; TCRdb's table is partial and in-frame only. The sample totals approximately 190,000 clones. V gave up 6 bases and J gave up 3 bases; unmatched junction bases: 6. Germline V gene sequence: CDR1 MNHNY, CDR2 SVGAGI (reference sequence). CDR3 size: 16 residues. The source material was PBMCs. This clonotype was sampled from a man under 40 in good health and CMV-seronegative. The chain employs TRBV6-6 and TRBJ1-5; 12 bases map to TRBD1. As DNA, the CDR3 is TGTGCCAGCAGGTCCGGGACAGGGGGCAACAATCAGCCCCAGCATTTT. Residues: CASRSGTGGNNQPQHF.